This TCR beta chain was captured in a study of liver allograft versus peripheral blood T cells. Study-level information: Recipients' peripheral blood supplied the T cell receptor repertoires against which those in transplanted livers were compared.

Judged by abundance, this clonotype is medium-sized. What it recognizes is unknown. From the reads, TCRdb called clonotypes with MiXCR, one entry per CDR3 protein. Among roughly 5,000 distinct CDR3 sequences listed, more than 15% were seen once. CDR1 is SGHKS, CDR2 YYEKEE, per germline (reference sequence). The CDR3 has 18 residues. V lost 5 bases, J lost 0 bases, and 9 bases stayed unmatched. Regarding the study as a whole: In liver allografts, T cell receptor repertoires reportedly differed from the repertoires found in peripheral blood.

This receptor was identified in a human patient who had a liver transplant. The graft donor may be the source of some T cells. The genes are TRBV5-5 and TRBJ1-5; 12 bases are a match to TRBD1. This CDR3 reads CASSRGTGGGHSNQPQHF. The CDR3 region has the DNA TGTGCCAGCAGTCGTGGGACAGGGGGCGGTCATAGCAATCAGCCCCAGCATTTT.